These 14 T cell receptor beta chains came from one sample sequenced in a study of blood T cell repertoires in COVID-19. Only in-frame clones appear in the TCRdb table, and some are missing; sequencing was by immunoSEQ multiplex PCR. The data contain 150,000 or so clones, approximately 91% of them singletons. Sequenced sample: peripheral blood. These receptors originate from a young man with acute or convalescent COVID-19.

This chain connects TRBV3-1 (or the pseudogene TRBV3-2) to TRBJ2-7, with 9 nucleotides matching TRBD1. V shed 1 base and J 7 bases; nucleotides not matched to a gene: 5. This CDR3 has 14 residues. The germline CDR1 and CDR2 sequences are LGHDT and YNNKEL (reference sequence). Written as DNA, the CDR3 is TGTGCCAGCAGCCAAGGTTACAGGGGGCGGGAGCAGTACTTC. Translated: CASSQGYRGREQYF.

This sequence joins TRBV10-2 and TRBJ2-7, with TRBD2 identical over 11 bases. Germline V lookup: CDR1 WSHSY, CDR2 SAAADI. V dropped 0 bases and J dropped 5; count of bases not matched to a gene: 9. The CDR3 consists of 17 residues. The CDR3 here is CASSESTPGTSGDEQYF. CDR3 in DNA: TGCGCCAGCAGTGAGTCAACACCTGGGACTAGCGGCGACGAGCAGTACTTC.

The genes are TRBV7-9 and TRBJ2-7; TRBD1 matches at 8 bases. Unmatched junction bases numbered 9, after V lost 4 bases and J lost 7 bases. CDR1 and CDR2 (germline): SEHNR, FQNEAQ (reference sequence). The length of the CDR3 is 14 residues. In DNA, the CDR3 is TGTGCCAGCAGCTCAGACAGGGGCTTAAAAGAGCAGTACTTC. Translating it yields CASSSDRGLKEQYF.

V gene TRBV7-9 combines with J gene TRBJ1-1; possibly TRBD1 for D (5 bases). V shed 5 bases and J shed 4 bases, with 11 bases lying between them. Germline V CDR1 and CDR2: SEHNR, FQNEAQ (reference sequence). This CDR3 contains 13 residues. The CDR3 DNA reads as TGTGCCAGCAGCCAGGGCCAGGGCACTGAAGCTTTCTTT. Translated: CASSQGQGTEAFF.

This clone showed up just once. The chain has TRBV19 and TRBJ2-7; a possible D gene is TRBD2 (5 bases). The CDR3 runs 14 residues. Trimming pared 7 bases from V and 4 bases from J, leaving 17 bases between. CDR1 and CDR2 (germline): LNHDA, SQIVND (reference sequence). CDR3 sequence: CASKKDWTSYEQYF. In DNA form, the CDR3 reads TGTGCCAGTAAAAAGGACTGGACTTCATACGAGCAGTACTTC.

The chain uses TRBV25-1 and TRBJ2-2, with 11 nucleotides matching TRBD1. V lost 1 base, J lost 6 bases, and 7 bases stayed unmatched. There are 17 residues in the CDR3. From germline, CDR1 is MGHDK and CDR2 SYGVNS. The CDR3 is CASSELGDRGGAGELFF. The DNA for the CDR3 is TGTGCCAGCAGTGAATTAGGGGACAGGGGGGGAGCCGGGGAGCTGTTTTTT.

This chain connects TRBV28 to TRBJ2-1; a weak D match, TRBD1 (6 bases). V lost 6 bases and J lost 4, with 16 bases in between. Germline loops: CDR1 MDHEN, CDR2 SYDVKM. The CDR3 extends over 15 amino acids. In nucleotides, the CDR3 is TGTGCCAGCAGCCGAACAGGGATGGTGTACAATGAGCAGTTCTTC. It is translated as CASSRTGMVYNEQFF.

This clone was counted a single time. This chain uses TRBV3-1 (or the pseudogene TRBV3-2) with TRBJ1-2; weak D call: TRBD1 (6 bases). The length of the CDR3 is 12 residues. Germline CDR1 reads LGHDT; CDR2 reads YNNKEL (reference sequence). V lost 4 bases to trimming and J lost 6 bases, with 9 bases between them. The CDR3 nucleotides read TGTGCCAGCAGCCTGACAGGCGATGGCTACACCTTC. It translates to CASSLTGDGYTF.

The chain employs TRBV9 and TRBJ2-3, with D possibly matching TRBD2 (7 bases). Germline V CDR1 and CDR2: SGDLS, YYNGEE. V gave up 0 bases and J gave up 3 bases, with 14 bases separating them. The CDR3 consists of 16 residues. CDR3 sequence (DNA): TGTGCCAGCAGCGTAGCTGGGAGGGGGAGGACAGATACGCAGTATTTT. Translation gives CASSVAGRGRTDTQYF.

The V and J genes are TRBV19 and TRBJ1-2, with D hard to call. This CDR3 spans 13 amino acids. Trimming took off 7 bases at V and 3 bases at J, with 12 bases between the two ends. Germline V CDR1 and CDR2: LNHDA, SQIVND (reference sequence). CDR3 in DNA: TGTGCCAGTACTTATAGCCAGCACTATGGCTACACCTTC. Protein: CASTYSQHYGYTF. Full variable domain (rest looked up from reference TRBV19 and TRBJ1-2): DGGITQSPKYLFRKEGQNVTLSCEQNLNHDAMYWYRQDPGQGLRLIYYSQIVNDFQKGDIAEGYSVSREKKESFPLTVTSAQKNPTAFYLCASTYSQHYGYTFGSGTRLTVV.

This CDR3 is CASSSGQGSNQPQHF. For the CDR3, the DNA is TGTGCCAGCAGCTCGGGACAGGGGAGCAATCAGCCCCAGCATTTT. The genes are TRBV11-2 and TRBJ1-5; 10 positions agree with TRBD1. The CDR3 has 15 amino acids. CDR1 and CDR2 (germline): SGHAT, FQNNGV. The junction had 1 base not matched to a gene; V was cut back by 4 bases and J by 1 base.

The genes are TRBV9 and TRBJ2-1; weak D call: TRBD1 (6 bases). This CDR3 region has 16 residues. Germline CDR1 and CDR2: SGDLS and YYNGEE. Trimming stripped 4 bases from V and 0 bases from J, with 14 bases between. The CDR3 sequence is CASSPGVPGSYNEQFF. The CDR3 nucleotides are TGTGCCAGCAGCCCAGGGGTGCCTGGCTCCTACAATGAGCAGTTCTTC. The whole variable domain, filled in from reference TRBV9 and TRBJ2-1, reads DSGVTQTPKHLITATGQRVTLRCSPRSGDLSVYWYQQSLDQGLQFLIQYYNGEERAKGNILERFSAQQFPDLHSELNLSSLELGDSALYFCASSPGVPGSYNEQFFGPGTRLTVL.

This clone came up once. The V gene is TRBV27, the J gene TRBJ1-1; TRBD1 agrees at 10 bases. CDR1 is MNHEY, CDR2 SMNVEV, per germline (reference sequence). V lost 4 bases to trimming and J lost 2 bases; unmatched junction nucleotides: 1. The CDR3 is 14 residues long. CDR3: CASSWDRGNTEAFF. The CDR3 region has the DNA TGTGCCAGCAGTTGGGACAGGGGAAACACTGAAGCTTTCTTT.

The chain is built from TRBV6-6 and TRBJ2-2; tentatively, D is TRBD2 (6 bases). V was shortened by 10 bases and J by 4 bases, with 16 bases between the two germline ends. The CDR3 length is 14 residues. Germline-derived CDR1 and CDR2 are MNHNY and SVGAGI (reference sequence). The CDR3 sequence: CAIRRGEGTGELFF. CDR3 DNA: TGTGCCATCCGGCGGGGCGAGGGCACCGGGGAGCTGTTTTTT.